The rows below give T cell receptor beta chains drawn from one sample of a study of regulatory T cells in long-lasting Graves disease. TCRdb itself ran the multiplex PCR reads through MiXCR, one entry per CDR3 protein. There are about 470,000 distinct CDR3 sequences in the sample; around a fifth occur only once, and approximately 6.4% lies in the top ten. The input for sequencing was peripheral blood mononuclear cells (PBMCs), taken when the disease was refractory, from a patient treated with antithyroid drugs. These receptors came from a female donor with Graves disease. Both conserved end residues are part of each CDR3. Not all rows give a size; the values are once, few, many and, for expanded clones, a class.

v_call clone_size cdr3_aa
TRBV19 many CDTVRRTGMNTEAFF
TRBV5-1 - CASSSGTSGASYEQYF
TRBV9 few CASSAGGGGAGQPQHF
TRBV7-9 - CASSFTGPAYEQYF
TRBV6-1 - CASRPDLWRNYGYTF
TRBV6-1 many CASIPASGNYEQYF
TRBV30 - CAWSGTDYGYTF
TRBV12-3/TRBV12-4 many CASSSRTGGMNTEAFF
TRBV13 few CASSLPSGLVSRGTQYF
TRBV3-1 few CASSQDTTGSGGYTF
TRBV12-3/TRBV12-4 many CASSIDRKQYF
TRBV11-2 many CASSLIDRGMNTEAFF
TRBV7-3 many CASSSQPDTSSNQPQHF
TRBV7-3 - CASSDPTGTNEKLFF
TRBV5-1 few CASSSRDSEAFF
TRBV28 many CASSYQGRAYF
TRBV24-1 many CATSDSYQETQYF
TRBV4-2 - CASSQVWGTEAFF
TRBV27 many CASSPTGRDMDFSPLHF
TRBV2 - CASSDLSGLAGGRYQETQYF
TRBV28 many CASSLMTSGSSGANVLTF
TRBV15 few CATSRASGNTIYF
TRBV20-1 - CSAHRLAGHQTYEQYF
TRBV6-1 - CASSETQGYQPQHF
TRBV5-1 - CASSPQGRDENEQFF
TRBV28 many CASRVGLGYEQYF
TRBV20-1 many CSATTGLPFYGYTF
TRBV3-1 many CASAVNEKLFF
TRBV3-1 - CASSPEEGNSPLHF
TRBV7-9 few CASSLAALKGPTLAKNIQYF
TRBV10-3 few CAIFPGKGTSGANVLTF
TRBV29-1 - CSVEDNGRGDSGNTIYF
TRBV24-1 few CATSGTTNTGELFF
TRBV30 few CAWSVGVEQYF
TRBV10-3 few CAISGLTGPRIYEQYF
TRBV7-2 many CASSLALTGSMAEAFF